Listed below are T cell receptor beta chains from one sample, sequenced in a study of blood T cell repertoires in COVID-19. TCRdb's table, derived via immunoSEQ multiplex PCR, lists solely in-frame clones and lacks some. The sample contains approximately 54,000 clones, 90% of which appear only once. The material sequenced was peripheral blood. The origin of the receptors is a woman aged 40 to 55 with active COVID-19. Each CDR3 is given with its conserved first and last residue. A D gene is named only where the DNA matches it firmly. A clone size is listed for some rows: how often the clone was seen (once, few, many), or a class if it is expanded.

CDR3 protein | CDR3 DNA | D gene | V gene | clone size | J gene
CASSVPRDRALNEQFF | TGTGCCAGCAGTGTGCCCCGGGACAGAGCTCTCAATGAGCAGTTCTTC | TRBD1 | TRBV2 | NA | TRBJ2-1
CASSFSGTSGGGKTQYF | TGCGCCAGCAGCTTTTCTGGGACTAGCGGGGGAGGAAAGACCCAGTACTTC | TRBD2 | TRBV5-1 | NA | TRBJ2-5
CAKEGGYEQYF | TGTGCCAAGGAGGGAGGCTACGAGCAGTACTTC | NA | TRBV19 | NA | TRBJ2-7
CATSEAGLSNEQFF | TGTGCCACCAGTGAGGCGGGACTTTCCAATGAGCAGTTCTTC | NA | TRBV24-1 | few | TRBJ2-1
CASSPGTKYEQYF | TGTGCCAGCTCCCCCGGGACTAAATACGAGCAGTACTTC | TRBD2 | TRBV18 | NA | TRBJ2-7
CASSGTSGPNNEQFF | TGCGCCAGCAGCGGGACTAGCGGTCCAAACAATGAGCAGTTCTTC | TRBD2 | TRBV5-1 | NA | TRBJ2-1
CASIERASKEAFF | TGTGCCAGCATCGAGAGAGCTTCAAAAGAAGCTTTCTTT | NA | TRBV5-4 | once | TRBJ1-1
CASTPSGARTDTQYF | TGTGCCAGCACCCCCAGCGGGGCACGCACAGATACGCAGTATTTT | TRBD2 | TRBV7-2 | NA | TRBJ2-3
CASSQDGTGSGAQHF | TGTGCCAGCAGCCAAGATGGGACAGGCTCAGGGGCCCAGCATTTT | TRBD1 | TRBV3-1/TRBV3-2 | NA | TRBJ1-5
CASSLGTGYSRDF | TGTGCCAGCAGCCTCGGGACAGGGTATAGTCGGGACTTC | TRBD1 | TRBV11-3 | once | TRBJ2-5
CASSLSTGIGYGYTF | TGTGCCAGCAGCTTATCGACAGGGATAGGATATGGCTACACCTTC | TRBD1 | TRBV7-9 | NA | TRBJ1-2
CASSQESGTGVGEQYF | TGCGCCAGCAGCCAAGAATCCGGGACAGGGGTTGGGGAGCAGTACTTC | TRBD1 | TRBV4-1 | NA | TRBJ2-7
CAWSSRLEAFF | TGTGCCTGGAGTTCAAGACTGGAAGCTTTCTTT | NA | TRBV30 | NA | TRBJ1-1
CASSLPGPSYEQYF | TGTGCCAGCAGCTTACCGGGTCCATCCTACGAGCAGTACTTC | NA | TRBV11-3 | NA | TRBJ2-7
CASSVGNRVKLFF | TGTGCCAGCAGTGTCGGAAACAGGGTAAAGCTGTTTTTT | NA | TRBV2 | once | TRBJ1-4
CASSLAARNYGYTF | TGTGCCAGCAGCTTAGCGGCCAGAAACTATGGCTACACCTTC | NA | TRBV7-2 | NA | TRBJ1-2
CASSLQTGYEQYF | TGTGCCAGCAGCTTACAGACTGGCTACGAGCAGTACTTC | NA | TRBV11-2 | few | TRBJ2-7
CASSEEGTGGAEYEQYF | TGTGCCAGCAGTGAAGAGGGGACAGGGGGCGCGGAGTACGAGCAGTACTTC | TRBD1 | TRBV2 | medium-sized | TRBJ2-7
CASRPADKRDQPQHF | TGTGCCAGCAGACCCGCGGACAAACGGGATCAGCCCCAGCATTTT | NA | TRBV6-1 | NA | TRBJ1-5
CASSYRDTQYF | TGTGCCAGCAGTTACCGGGATACGCAGTATTTT | NA | TRBV6-6 | NA | TRBJ2-3
CSASDSGGSSYNEQFF | TGCAGTGCTAGTGATAGCGGAGGAAGCTCCTACAATGAGCAGTTCTTC | NA | TRBV20-1 | NA | TRBJ2-1
CASSQVRTGGTDTQYF | TGTGCCAGCAGCCAAGTGAGAACGGGGGGCACAGATACGCAGTATTTT | NA | TRBV4-2 | NA | TRBJ2-3
CASRRQGNYEQYF | TGTGCCAGCAGACGACAGGGAAACTACGAGCAGTACTTC | TRBD1 | TRBV5-4 | NA | TRBJ2-7